Listed below are T cell receptor beta chains from one sample, sequenced in a study of cytomegalovirus exposure and HLA in healthy donors. TCRdb's copy holds only in-frame clones and misses some; the assay was immunoSEQ multiplex PCR. The data contain around 120,000 clones, 80% to 85% of them singletons. Sequenced input: PBMCs. Receptor source: a man aged 18 to 30 in good health and CMV-seronegative. Both conserved end residues are part of each CDR3. D genes are given only for firm matches. Some rows have no size entry. The others give once, few or many, or a class for an expanded clone.

D gene	V gene	J gene	clone size	CDR3 DNA	CDR3 protein
TRBD1	TRBV30	TRBJ1-2	.	TGTGCCTGGAGTGGGACAGGGAATGGCTACACCTTC	CAWSGTGNGYTF
.	TRBV10-1	TRBJ1-1	.	TGCGCCAGCAGTGACGGGGTCGCCCCCCGGCTAGCTTTCTTT	CASSDGVAPRLAFF
.	TRBV12-5	TRBJ1-1	few	TGTGCTAGTGGCCGGGATTCTTCCAACACTGAAGCTTTCTTT	CASGRDSSNTEAFF
.	TRBV27	TRBJ1-4	.	TGTGCCAGCAGGCTCGACAGAAATTTCTTGAATAATGAAAAACTGTTTTTT	CASRLDRNFLNNEKLFF
.	TRBV4-2	TRBJ2-3	once	TGTGCCAGCAGCCAAGTCCGCCCGGAGGGAGATACGCAGTATTTT	CASSQVRPEGDTQYF
.	TRBV29-1	TRBJ1-1	.	TGCAGCGTTGTTGAGGTGCGCGGCACTGAAGCTTTCTTT	CSVVEVRGTEAFF
.	TRBV7-2	TRBJ2-5	.	TGTGCCAGCAGCTTAGGACCCAGGGTAGGAGAGACCCAGTACTTC	CASSLGPRVGETQYF
.	TRBV18	TRBJ1-6	.	TGTGCCAGCTACCCCTCCACCACAGGGATGAATTCACCCCTCCACTTT	CASYPSTTGMNSPLHF
.	TRBV9	TRBJ1-2	.	TGTGCCTCCGCCGGCCTAGACTATGGCTACACCTTC	CASAGLDYGYTF
.	TRBV19	TRBJ1-5	.	TGTGCCAGTAAAGGCACGGGGGTTAGCAATCAGCCCCAGCATTTT	CASKGTGVSNQPQHF
.	TRBV5-6	TRBJ2-5	.	TGTGCCAGCAGTCCGGGTCCTAGGGGCGCACAAGAGACCCAGTACTTC	CASSPGPRGAQETQYF
TRBD2	TRBV7-9	TRBJ2-5	.	TGTGCCAGCAGCACCTCTAGCGGGGGTCACCAAGAGACCCAGTACTTC	CASSTSSGGHQETQYF
.	TRBV10-3	TRBJ2-3	few	TGTGCCATGAAGGCGGGGGCCATTACCACAGATACGCAGTATTTT	CAMKAGAITTDTQYF
.	TRBV6-1	TRBJ1-1	.	TGTGCCAGCACCCTTACCCACGAGGGTAAGCCTTTCTTT	CASTLTHEGKPFF
.	TRBV6-4	TRBJ1-6	.	TGTGCCAGCAGTGACAGCGGGGCAGGTTCACCCCTCCACTTT	CASSDSGAGSPLHF
.	TRBV7-9	TRBJ1-1	.	TGTGCCAGCAGCGCTCTACACTCTACAGGTACCCCTGAAGCTTTCTTT	CASSALHSTGTPEAFF
.	TRBV11-2	TRBJ1-5	.	TGTGCCAGCAGCTTCCGAGATAGCAATCAGCCCCAGCATTTT	CASSFRDSNQPQHF
.	TRBV7-8	TRBJ2-3	.	TGTGCCAGCAGCCCCCGACGGGAGTCCACAGATACGCAGTATTTT	CASSPRRESTDTQYF
.	TRBV25-1	TRBJ1-6	.	TGTGCCAGCAGTGAGCATACAGGGAATAATTCACCCCTCCACTTT	CASSEHTGNNSPLHF
.	TRBV2	TRBJ2-2	.	TGTGCCAGCAGTGTTGAGGTGGATTACGCCGGGGAGCTGTTTTTT	CASSVEVDYAGELFF
.	TRBV20-1	TRBJ1-1	.	TGCAGTGCTAACGATCCCAGGGCTTTCTTT	CSANDPRAFF
TRBD1	TRBV5-5	TRBJ2-5	.	TGTGCCAGCAGCCTCTCATTCAGACAGGGGGTAGAGGAGACCCAGTACTTC	CASSLSFRQGVEETQYF
TRBD2	TRBV19	TRBJ2-3	.	TGTGCCAGTAGCTTACCGGGGGGAGATACGCAGTATTTT	CASSLPGGDTQYF
.	TRBV7-9	TRBJ2-7	.	TGTGCCAGCAGCCCGTCAGGGGTCGAGCAGTACTTC	CASSPSGVEQYF
.	TRBV7-9	TRBJ1-2	.	TGTGCCAGCAGCTTAGGGCTGACAGCTAACTATGGCTACACCTTC	CASSLGLTANYGYTF
.	TRBV19	TRBJ1-2	.	TGTGCCAGTAATTTAGGGAGGGGCTATGGCTACACCTTC	CASNLGRGYGYTF
.	TRBV4-3	TRBJ1-2	.	TGCGCCAGCAGCCAAGAATCGGCAGGCTACTATGGCTACACCTTC	CASSQESAGYYGYTF
TRBD1	TRBV7-8	TRBJ2-7	once	TGTGCCAGCAGCGCCTACAGGGGTGGCTACGAGCAGTACTTC	CASSAYRGGYEQYF
.	TRBV9	TRBJ2-7	.	TGTGCCAGCAGCGTAGGTACGGGGATAGGTTACGAGCAGTACTTC	CASSVGTGIGYEQYF
TRBD2	TRBV30	TRBJ2-3	once	TGTGCCTGGAGTCTGCGGGGGGGCACAGATACGCAGTATTTT	CAWSLRGGTDTQYF
.	TRBV7-9	TRBJ2-1	.	TGTGCCAGCAGCTTAGGAACCGGGGGTCGTGATGAGCAGTTCTTC	CASSLGTGGRDEQFF
.	TRBV5-6	TRBJ1-2	.	TGTGCCAGCAGCTCGGACTTTTATGGCTACACCTTC	CASSSDFYGYTF
.	TRBV19	TRBJ1-5	.	TGTGCCAGTAGTATTTTGGGAACAGGTCAGCCCCAGCATTTT	CASSILGTGQPQHF
.	TRBV19	TRBJ1-1	.	TGTGCCAGTAGTGTCAGCGGCACTGAAGCTTTCTTT	CASSVSGTEAFF
TRBD2	TRBV5-6	TRBJ2-1	few	TGTGCCAGCAGCCCTCTAGCGGGCAACTACAATGAGCAGTTCTTC	CASSPLAGNYNEQFF
.	TRBV7-9	TRBJ2-7	.	TGTGCCAGCAGCCCCCCTCGCGGGGTGGGGTCCTACGAGCAGTACTTC	CASSPPRGVGSYEQYF
.	TRBV7-3	TRBJ2-1	.	TGTGCCAGCAGCTTAGAATCTGCGGCCTATAGCTCCTACAATGAGCAGTTCTTC	CASSLESAAYSSYNEQFF
.	TRBV7-7	TRBJ2-3	.	TGTGCCAGCAGCTACAGGGAGTCCGCCACAGATACGCAGTATTTT	CASSYRESATDTQYF
.	TRBV2	TRBJ1-2	.	TGTGCCAGCACAGTATCCAGAGGCGGCTACACCTTC	CASTVSRGGYTF
.	TRBV29-1	TRBJ1-4	.	TGCAGCGCCACAACTAATGAAAAACTGTTTTTT	CSATTNEKLFF
TRBD1	TRBV15	TRBJ1-4	.	TGTGCCACCAGCGGCGACAGGGCCACTAATGAAAAACTGTTTTTT	CATSGDRATNEKLFF
TRBD1	TRBV11-2	TRBJ1-1	.	TGTGCCAGCAGCGTGACGACAGGGGGCACTGAAGCTTTCTTT	CASSVTTGGTEAFF
.	TRBV27	TRBJ2-7	.	TGTGCCAGCAGTTTGTCCTTTAGGACAGAACGCGACAACTACGAGCAGTACTTC	CASSLSFRTERDNYEQYF
.	TRBV7-8	TRBJ1-1	.	TGTGCCAGCAGCGAACAACGGGACTTTGTGATGAACACTGAAGCTTTCTTT	CASSEQRDFVMNTEAFF
.	TRBV4-1	TRBJ1-2	.	TGCGCCAGCAGGCCCATAGGGGGTCGTCCTAACTATGGCTACACCTTC	CASRPIGGRPNYGYTF
TRBD1	TRBV9	TRBJ1-1	.	TGTGCCAGCAGCGCTTACAGGGGGCTCTATGTGGATGAAGCTTTCTTT	CASSAYRGLYVDEAFF
.	TRBV7-2	TRBJ2-5	.	TGTGCCAGCAGCTTAGACAGGGAGACCCAGTACTTC	CASSLDRETQYF
TRBD1	TRBV11-2	TRBJ1-2	.	TGTGCCAGCAGCCACCGGGACAGACCTAACTATGGCTACACCTTC	CASSHRDRPNYGYTF
.	TRBV18	TRBJ2-5	.	TGTGCCAGCTCACCCCAATCGCGGGGACCACACCAAGAGACCCAGTACTTC	CASSPQSRGPHQETQYF
.	TRBV11-1	TRBJ2-3	.	TGTGCCAGCAGCTTACCATGGATAGCGGTAAGCACAGATACGCAGTATTTT	CASSLPWIAVSTDTQYF
.	TRBV28	TRBJ1-1	.	TGTGCCTGCGGCAGGGTCACTGAAGCTTTCTTT	CACGRVTEAFF
TRBD1	TRBV9	TRBJ2-1	once	TGTGCCAGCAGCGTAGCCGGGACAGCCTACAATGAGCAGTTCTTC	CASSVAGTAYNEQFF
TRBD1	TRBV11-2	TRBJ2-1	.	TGTGCCAGCAGCCGGAACAGGGGTGAGCAGTTCTTC	CASSRNRGEQFF
TRBD1	TRBV27	TRBJ2-7	.	TGTGCCAGCAGTTTAAATCGACAGGGAGAGCAGTACTTC	CASSLNRQGEQYF
.	TRBV5-4	TRBJ1-1	once	TGTGCCAGCAGCTTGGACTCGAACACTGAAGCTTTCTTT	CASSLDSNTEAFF
TRBD1	TRBV14	TRBJ1-4	.	TGTGCCAGCAGCCAGGCAGTGGGACAGGTTGTCACTAATGAAAAACTGTTTTTT	CASSQAVGQVVTNEKLFF
.	TRBV19	TRBJ1-2	few	TGTGCCAGTAGTATACTCCTGAGGGGGGGAAAGAGGGGCTACACCTTC	CASSILLRGGKRGYTF
.	TRBV6-1	TRBJ1-4	.	TGTGCCATTCACAGGGCAACTAATGAAAAACTGTTTTTT	CAIHRATNEKLFF
TRBD1	TRBV2	TRBJ2-7	.	TGTGCCAGCTTATGGGACAGGGGGGCGGAGGAGCAGTACTTC	CASLWDRGAEEQYF
TRBD1	TRBV30	TRBJ1-2	.	TGTGCCTGGAGTACCGGGACAGGGGTATACACCTTC	CAWSTGTGVYTF